These 20 T cell receptor beta chains were sequenced from one sample in a study of response to subunit inactivated influenza vaccine (dated by TCRdb to 2016 to 2019). This specimen's time point label, interpreted: more than 35 days after influenza vaccine administration. Libraries were constructed by RT-PCR. The instrument given in TCRdb is Illumina HiSeq 2500. The public sequencing data were trimmed at Q25 with fastp and processed into clonotypes with MiXCR by TCRdb, which kept only in-frame beta chains. Merged by CDR3 protein, the rows form single entries marked with the most common genes and DNA. In all, the sample holds about 480,000 distinct CDR3 sequences, and 10% to 15% of those were seen once. The ten largest clones represent around 12% of the sample. This material consisted of PBMCs from blood, taken roughly 6 weeks after vaccination. The receptors were sampled from a man aged 45-65 years who received an inactivated influenza vaccine. Donor details come from another sample of the same person, matched by shared clones.

This clonotype has more than one count but fewer than ten. The chain links TRBV28 to TRBJ2-4, with D possibly matching TRBD2 (6 bases). This CDR3 is built from 15 residues. Germline V gene sequence: CDR1 MDHEN, CDR2 SYDVKM. Trimming took off 5 bases at V and 0 bases at J, with 11 bases between the two ends. DNA of the CDR3: TGTGCCAGCAGTGGCGGGGTTGTAGCCAAAAACATTCAGTACTTC. Its translation: CASSGGVVAKNIQYF. Full variable domain (remainder filled in from reference TRBV28 and TRBJ2-4): DVKVTQSSRYLVKRTGEKVFLECVQDMDHENMFWYRQDPGLGLRLIYFSYDVKMKEKGDIPEGYSVSREKKERFSLILESASTNQTSMYLCASSGGVVAKNIQYFGAGTRLSVL.

The V gene is TRBV7-8, the J gene TRBJ2-1; a weak D match, TRBD2 (6 bases). The CDR3 is 16 amino acids. V dropped 3 bases and J dropped 4 bases, with 16 bases sitting between them. The germline V gene has CDR1 SGHVS and CDR2 FQNEAQ. CDR3 sequence reads: CASSFWSDYHYNEQFF. The CDR3 DNA reads as TGTGCCAGCAGCTTTTGGTCGGACTACCATTACAATGAGCAGTTCTTC.

The chain links TRBV20-1 to TRBJ1-5; 8 bases are shared with TRBD1. Germline CDR1 DFQATT, CDR2 SNEGSKA (reference sequence). The CDR3 extends over 13 amino acids. The trim removed 4 bases at V and 6 bases at J, leaving 5 bases unmatched. The CDR3 reads CSAKGQGSQPQHF. In nucleotides, the CDR3 is TGCAGTGCTAAAGGACAGGGAAGTCAGCCCCAGCATTTT.

The chain links TRBV3-1 to TRBJ1-6; 8 bases fit TRBD1. This CDR3 has 18 amino acids. J gave up 8 bases and V 4 bases, and 16 bases lay outside the gene matches. The germline CDR1 and CDR2 sequences are LGHDT and YNNKEL (reference sequence). CDR3 in amino acids: CASSLRTGWGVSDSPLHF. DNA for the CDR3: TGTGCCAGCAGCCTGCGGACAGGGTGGGGCGTATCGGATTCACCCCTCCACTTT.

This chain connects TRBV12-3 or TRBV12-4 to TRBJ2-7, with D tentatively TRBD1 or TRBD2 (5 bases each). Trimming removed 8 bases from V and 5 bases from J, with 13 bases in between. This CDR3 is built from 12 residues. The CDR3 reads CASGTPGDEQYF. The CDR3 nucleotides are TGTGCCAGCGGGACCCCAGGTGACGAGCAGTACTTC.

The genes are TRBV11-2 and TRBJ2-1; TRBD2 is a possible D gene (6 bases). The CDR3 loop spans 14 amino acids. CDR1 is SGHAT and CDR2 is FQNNGV in the germline V gene. The germline V and J ends were trimmed by 7 bases and 4 bases, with 14 bases remaining between them. The CDR3 nucleotides read TGTGCCAGCACCGCGGTTAGCGGATACAATGAGCAGTTCTTC. Translating gives CASTAVSGYNEQFF. Full variable domain (missing parts from reference TRBV11-2 and TRBJ2-1): EAGVAQSPRYKIIEKRQSVAFWCNPISGHATLYWYQQILGQGPKLLIQFQNNGVVDDSQLPKDRFSAERLKGVDSTLKIQPAKLEDSAVYLCASTAVSGYNEQFFGPGTRLTVL.

This clonotype was counted ten times or more. The chain couples TRBV7-2 to TRBJ1-1; D possibly corresponds to TRBD1 (5 bases). The CDR3 has 14 amino acids. Germline assignment: CDR1 SGHTA and CDR2 FQGNSA. V was shortened by 5 bases and J by 6 bases, with 16 bases between the two germline ends. This chain's CDR3 is CASSPQGAIPEAFF. In nucleotides, the CDR3 is TGTGCCAGCAGCCCCCAGGGCGCGATCCCTGAAGCTTTCTTT. Complete variable domain (other parts from reference TRBV7-2 and TRBJ1-1): GAGVSQSPSNKVTEKGKDVELRCDPISGHTALYWYRQSLGQGLEFLIYFQGNSAPDKSGLPSDRFSAERTGGSVSTLTIQRTQQEDSAVYLCASSPQGAIPEAFFGQGTRLTVV.

This clonotype has a handful of counts. The J gene is TRBJ2-5, the V gene TRBV6-1; D unresolved. Deletions cut 2 bases from V and 4 bases from J, with 20 bases between. CDR1 and CDR2 from the germline V gene are MNHNS and SASEGT. The CDR3 has 17 residues. DNA of the CDR3: TGTGCCAGCAGTGAAAATCCCGGACCTCACTTTTCAGAGACCCAGTACTTC. It yields the protein CASSENPGPHFSETQYF.

Of note for this clonotype: A much larger clone sits a single nucleotide away, making a read error possible. The chain has TRBV12-3 or TRBV12-4 and TRBJ2-5; tentative D call: TRBD1 (5 bases). The CDR3 loop spans 14 amino acids. V dropped 2 bases and J dropped 2 bases, with 9 bases sitting between them. CDR3 region: CASSLRAGQETQYF. The CDR3 DNA reads TGTGCCAGCAGTTTAAGGGCAGGGCAAGAGACCCAGTACTTC.

This clonotype was found a few times. The chain is built from TRBV28 and TRBJ2-7; D possibly corresponds to TRBD2 (6 bases). Trimming shortened V by 8 bases and J by 0 bases, and 11 bases separated the two germline ends. Germline-derived CDR1 and CDR2 are MDHEN and SYDVKM. The CDR3 is made up of 13 amino acids. The CDR3 coding sequence is TGTGCCAGCTGGGACTCGAGCTCCTACGAGCAGTACTTC. As protein: CASWDSSSYEQYF.

J is TRBJ2-1 and V is TRBV5-1; 7 nucleotides align to TRBD2. J lost 8 bases, V lost 0 bases, and 14 bases had no gene match. CDR3 size: 17 residues. Looked up from germline, CDR1 is SGHRS and CDR2 is YFSETQ. CDR3 sequence reads: CASSLGAGLLGTDEQFF. CDR3 DNA: TGCGCCAGCAGCTTGGGAGCGGGGCTTCTCGGTACGGATGAGCAGTTCTTC.

This clonotype was counted a few times. This rearrangement joins TRBV5-1 to TRBJ2-7, with a tentative D call TRBD1 (6 bases). The germline CDR1 and CDR2 sequences are SGHRS and YFSETQ. Trimming shortened V by 0 bases and J by 6 bases, and 16 bases separated the two germline ends. CDR3 size: 15 residues. The CDR3 loop reads CASSLAGQGSSEQYF. CDR3 sequence (DNA): TGCGCCAGCAGCTTGGCCGGGCAGGGGAGCTCCGAGCAGTACTTC.

With regard to this clonotype: One junction end disagrees with the germline gene, perhaps due to a read error. The chain is built from TRBV6-2 or TRBV6-3 and TRBJ2-5, with TRBD2 identical over 8 bases. Per the germline V gene, CDR1 is MNHEY and CDR2 is SVGEGT. This CDR3 has 17 amino acids. The CDR3 sequence: CASIYGTFGRVQETQYF. Written as DNA, the CDR3 is TGTGCCAGCATTTACGGAACGTTCGGGAGGGTTCAGGAGACCCAGTACTTC.

The chain links TRBV7-9 to TRBJ2-3, with D tentatively TRBD2 (6 bases). V dropped 8 bases and J dropped 3 bases, with 18 bases sitting between them. The CDR3 has 15 residues. Per germline, CDR1 SEHNR and CDR2 FQNEAQ (reference sequence). The CDR3, as DNA: TGTGCCAGCTCCCCAGGTGGTAGCGGAACAGATACGCAGTATTTT. Translating gives CASSPGGSGTDTQYF.

In this sample, this clonotype turned up a few times. CDR3 DNA: TGTGCCAGCAGCCAAGGGACAGGGGGCCACTACGAGCAGTACTTC. Its protein is CASSQGTGGHYEQYF. The chain is built from TRBV3-1 and TRBJ2-7, with 11 bases that match TRBD1. The CDR3 loop spans 15 amino acids. V dropped 1 base and J dropped 3; count of bases not matched to a gene: 2. The germline CDR1 and CDR2 sequences are LGHDT and YNNKEL (reference sequence).

With respect to this clonotype: At one boundary the junction diverges from the germline segment, which might be a read error. The chain uses TRBV20-1 and TRBJ2-2, with 8 nucleotides matching TRBD2. The CDR3 is 11 amino acids. CDR1 and CDR2 (germline): DFQATT, SNEGSKA (reference sequence). DNA for the CDR3: TGCAGTGCTGGCCCCGGGGGGGTGCTGTTTTTT. This codes for CSAGPGGVLFF.

This chain joins TRBV7-9 and TRBJ2-1; D tentatively reads TRBD1 or TRBD2 (5 bases each). The V end lost 6 bases, the J end lost 9 bases, and 9 bases lay between the germline ends. The CDR3 covers 11 residues. From germline, CDR1 is SEHNR and CDR2 FQNEAQ (reference sequence). The CDR3 bases are TGTGCCAGCAGTGGTGGGGGTGAGCAGTTCTTC. Encoded protein: CASSGGGEQFF.

The chain employs TRBV3-1 and TRBJ2-5; D possibly uses TRBD1 or TRBD2 (5 bases each). Per germline, CDR1 LGHDT and CDR2 YNNKEL (reference sequence). Deletions cut 0 bases from V and 5 bases from J, with 13 bases between. CDR3 length: 15 amino acids. CDR3 sequence (DNA): TGTGCCAGCAGCCAAGATAAGGTGGGGGTGGAGACCCAGTACTTC. Translated: CASSQDKVGVETQYF.

This clonotype was picked up a small number of times. The CDR3 sequence: CASSLLGGGPDTQYF. The CDR3 nucleotides read TGTGCCAGCAGCTTATTGGGGGGGGGCCCAGATACGCAGTATTTT. The chain is built from TRBV11-2 and TRBJ2-3; a possible D gene is TRBD2 (7 bases). The V gene's germline CDR1 is SGHAT and CDR2 FQNNGV. The CDR3 runs to 15 residues. The V end lost 2 bases, the J end lost 4 bases, and 13 bases lay between the germline ends.

This clonotype was counted ten times or more. V is TRBV6-1 and J is TRBJ1-1, with D uncertain. Trimming pared 5 bases from V and 3 bases from J, leaving 13 bases between. The CDR3 length is 14 residues. Germline assignment: CDR1 MNHNS and CDR2 SASEGT. The CDR3 sequence: CASSKDGSDTEAFF. The CDR3, as DNA: TGTGCCAGCAGTAAGGACGGATCAGACACTGAAGCTTTCTTT.